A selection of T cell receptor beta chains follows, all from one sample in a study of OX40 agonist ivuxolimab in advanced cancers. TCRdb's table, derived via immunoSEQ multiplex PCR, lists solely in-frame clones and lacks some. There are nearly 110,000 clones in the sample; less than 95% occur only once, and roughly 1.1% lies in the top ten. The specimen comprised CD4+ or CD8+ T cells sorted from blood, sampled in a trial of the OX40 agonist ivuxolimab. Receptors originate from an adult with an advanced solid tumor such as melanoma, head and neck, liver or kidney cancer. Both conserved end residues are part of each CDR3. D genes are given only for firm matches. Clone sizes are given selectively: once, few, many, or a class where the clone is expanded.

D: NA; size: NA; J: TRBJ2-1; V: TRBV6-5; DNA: TGTGCCAGCAGTTACTCCGACTACTCTGAGCAGTTCTTC; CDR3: CASSYSDYSEQFF
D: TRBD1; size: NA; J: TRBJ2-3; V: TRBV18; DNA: TGTGCCAGCTCACCAACGGGGACAGGGAGGGAAAATACGCAGTATTTT; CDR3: CASSPTGTGRENTQYF
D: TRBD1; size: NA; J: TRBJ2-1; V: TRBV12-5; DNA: TGTGCTAGTGGTTACGGGACAGGGTCCTACAATGAGCAGTTCTTC; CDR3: CASGYGTGSYNEQFF
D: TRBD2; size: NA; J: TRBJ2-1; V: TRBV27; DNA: TGTGCCAGCAGGACAGGACTAGCGGGATGGGGCGAGCAGTTCTTC; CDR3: CASRTGLAGWGEQFF
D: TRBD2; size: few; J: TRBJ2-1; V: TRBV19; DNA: TGTGCCAGTAGTATAGGCGGGAGGATTTGGAATGAGCAGTTCTTC; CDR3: CASSIGGRIWNEQFF
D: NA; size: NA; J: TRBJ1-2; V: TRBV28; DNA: TGTGCCAGCCATCGCGGGGTTAACTATGGCTACACCTTC; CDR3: CASHRGVNYGYTF
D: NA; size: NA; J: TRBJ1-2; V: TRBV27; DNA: TGTGCCAGCAGTTTAGACGCTCAGGGGTACTATGGCTACACCTTC; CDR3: CASSLDAQGYYGYTF
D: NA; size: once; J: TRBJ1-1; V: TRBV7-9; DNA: TGTGCCAGCAGCTTAGTGGATAACACTGAAGCTTTCTTT; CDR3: CASSLVDNTEAFF
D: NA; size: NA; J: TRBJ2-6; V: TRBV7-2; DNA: TGTGCCAGCAGCTTCCGACCGAGCTCTGGGGCCAACGTCCTGACTTTC; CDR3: CASSFRPSSGANVLTF
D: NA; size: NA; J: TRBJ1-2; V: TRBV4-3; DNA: TGCGCCAGCAGCCAGAAGGGGGGGCGACAGGATGTCTATGGCTACACCTTC; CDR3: CASSQKGGRQDVYGYTF
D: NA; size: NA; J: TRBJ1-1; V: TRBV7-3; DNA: TGTGCCAGCAGCCCCGTGCAGTACACTGAAGCTTTCTTT; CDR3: CASSPVQYTEAFF
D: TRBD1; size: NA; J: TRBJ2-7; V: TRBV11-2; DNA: TGTGCCAGCAGCGCACAGGGGTACGAGCAGTACTTC; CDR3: CASSAQGYEQYF
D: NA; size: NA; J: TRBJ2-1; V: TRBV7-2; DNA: TGTGCCAGCAGCTTAGCAGCATACAATGAGCAGTTCTTC; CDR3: CASSLAAYNEQFF
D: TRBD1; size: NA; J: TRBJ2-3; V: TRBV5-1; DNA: TGCGCCAGCAGCCTCGGGACAGCCTCTAGCACAGATACGCAGTATTTT; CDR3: CASSLGTASSTDTQYF
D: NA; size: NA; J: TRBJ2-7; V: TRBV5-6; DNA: TGTGCCAGCAGCTGGCTGGCGGACGGTTCCTACGAGCAGTACTTC; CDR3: CASSWLADGSYEQYF
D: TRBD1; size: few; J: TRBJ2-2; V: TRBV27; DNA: TGTGCCAGCAGTTTGGTTTTTGGGACAGTGAACACCGGGGAGCTGTTTTTT; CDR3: CASSLVFGTVNTGELFF
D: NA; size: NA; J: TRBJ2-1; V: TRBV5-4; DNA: TGTGCCAGCAGCTCTCGTGGCTCAGGGGTCTACAATGAGCAGTTCTTC; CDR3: CASSSRGSGVYNEQFF
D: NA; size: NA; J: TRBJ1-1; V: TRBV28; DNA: TGTGCCAGCAGTTTATTCCCGGCCGTGAACACTGAAGCTTTCTTT; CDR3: CASSLFPAVNTEAFF
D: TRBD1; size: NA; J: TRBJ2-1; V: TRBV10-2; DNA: TGCGCCAGCCTACCCGGACAGGGGACGGGGGAGCAGTTCTTC; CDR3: CASLPGQGTGEQFF
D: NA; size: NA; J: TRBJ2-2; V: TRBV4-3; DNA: TGCGCCAGCAGCCAAGGGACTATCCACACCGGGGAGCTGTTTTTT; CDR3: CASSQGTIHTGELFF
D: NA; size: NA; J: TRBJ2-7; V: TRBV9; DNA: TGTGCCAGCAGCTCACGACCGCTTAGCTCCTACGAGCAGTACTTC; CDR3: CASSSRPLSSYEQYF
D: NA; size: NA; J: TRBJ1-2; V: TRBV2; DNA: TGTGCCAGCAGCTATAAACTTCTAGACACCTTC; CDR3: CASSYKLLDTF
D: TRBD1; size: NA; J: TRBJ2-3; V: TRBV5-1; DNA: TGCGCCAGCAGTTCAGGGACAGGTAGGGCAGATACGCAGTATTTT; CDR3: CASSSGTGRADTQYF
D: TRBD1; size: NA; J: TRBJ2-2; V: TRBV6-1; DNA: TGTGCCAGCAGTGGACAGGGGCCCCGGTTGGCTTACGCCGGGGAGCTGTTTTTT; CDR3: CASSGQGPRLAYAGELFF
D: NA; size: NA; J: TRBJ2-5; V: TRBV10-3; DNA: TGTGCCATCAGTCGGACTATTCAAGAGACCCAGTACTTC; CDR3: CAISRTIQETQYF
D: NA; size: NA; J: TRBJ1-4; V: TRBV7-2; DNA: TGTGCCAGCAGCTTGTCGCCGGGAAGTGCAACTAATGAAAAACTGTTTTTT; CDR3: CASSLSPGSATNEKLFF
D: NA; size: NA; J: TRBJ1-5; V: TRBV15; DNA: TGTGCCACCAGCAGAGATATCGGGGCTCGAGATCAGCCCCAGCATTTT; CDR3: CATSRDIGARDQPQHF
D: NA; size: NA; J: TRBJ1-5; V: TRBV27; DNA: TGTGCCAGCAGTTTATATGGGGAAAGCAATCAGCCCCAGCATTTT; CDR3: CASSLYGESNQPQHF
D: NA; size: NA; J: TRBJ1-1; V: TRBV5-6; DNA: TGTGCCAGCAGCTTGGTCCCCAGAACGAACACTGAAGCTTTCTTT; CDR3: CASSLVPRTNTEAFF
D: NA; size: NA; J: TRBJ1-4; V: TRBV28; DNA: TGTGCCAGCAGTTTCCACGCCGCAGGGAAGAATGAAAAACTGTTTTTT; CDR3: CASSFHAAGKNEKLFF
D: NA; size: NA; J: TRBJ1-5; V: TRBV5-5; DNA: TGTGCCAGCAGCTTTGGGGGGCACGTTAATCAGCCCCAGCATTTT; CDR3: CASSFGGHVNQPQHF
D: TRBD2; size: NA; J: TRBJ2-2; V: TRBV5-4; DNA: TGTGCCACAAACTGGGGGGGACTAGTGGCCGGGGAGCTGTTTTTT; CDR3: CATNWGGLVAGELFF
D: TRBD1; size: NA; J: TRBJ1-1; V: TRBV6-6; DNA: TGTGCCAGCAGTTCAGGGGGGGGCACTGAAGCTTTCTTT; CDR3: CASSSGGGTEAFF
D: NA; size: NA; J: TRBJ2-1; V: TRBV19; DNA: TGTGCCAGTAGAAAGGAGTTAGTCTACAATGAGCAGTTCTTC; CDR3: CASRKELVYNEQFF
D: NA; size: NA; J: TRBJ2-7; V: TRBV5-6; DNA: TGTGCCAGCAGCTTAAACCTCTACGAGCAGTACTTC; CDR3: CASSLNLYEQYF
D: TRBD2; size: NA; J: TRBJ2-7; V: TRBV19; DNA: TGTGCCAGTAGCCCAAGTCCCGGGACTAGCGGGAGTGGCTCCTACGAGCAGTACTTC; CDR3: CASSPSPGTSGSGSYEQYF
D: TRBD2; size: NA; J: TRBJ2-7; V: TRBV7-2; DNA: TGTGCCAGCAGCTTTCGGGCTAGCGGGAGGGCCCTCTACGAGCAGTACTTC; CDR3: CASSFRASGRALYEQYF
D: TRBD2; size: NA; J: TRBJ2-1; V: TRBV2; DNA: TGTGCCAGCAGTGAAGGGACCCCTAGCGGTTACAATGAGCAGTTCTTC; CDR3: CASSEGTPSGYNEQFF
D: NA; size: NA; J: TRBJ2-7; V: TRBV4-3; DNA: TGCGCCAGCAGCCAAGTTTGGGGGGGGGCGACTGAGCAGTACTTC; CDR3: CASSQVWGGATEQYF
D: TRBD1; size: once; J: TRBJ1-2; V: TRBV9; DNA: TGTGCCAGCAGCGTAAATAGTTGGGCAGGGGGAAACTATGGCTACACCTTC; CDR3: CASSVNSWAGGNYGYTF
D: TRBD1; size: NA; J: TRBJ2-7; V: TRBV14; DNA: TGTGCCAGCAGCCGAATTCGACAGGGAAGTTACGAGCAGTACTTC; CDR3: CASSRIRQGSYEQYF
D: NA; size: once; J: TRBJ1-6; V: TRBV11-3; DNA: TGTGCCAGCAGCTCGGACGGATCACCCCTCCACTTT; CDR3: CASSSDGSPLHF
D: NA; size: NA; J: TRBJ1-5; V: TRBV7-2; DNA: TGTGCCAGCAGCACTCGGGACGGCAATCAGCCCCAGCATTTT; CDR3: CASSTRDGNQPQHF
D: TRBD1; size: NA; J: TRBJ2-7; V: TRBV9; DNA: TGTGCCAGCAGCGCAGGGGGTGTGGAGACAGAAAGTCAGCTTCTGCCCTACGAGCAGTACTTC; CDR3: CASSAGGVETESQLLPYEQYF
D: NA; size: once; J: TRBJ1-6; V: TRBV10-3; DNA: TGTGCCATCAGGGTAGACCCGGCGGATTCACCCCTCCACTTT; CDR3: CAIRVDPADSPLHF
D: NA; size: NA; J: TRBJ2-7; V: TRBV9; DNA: TGTGCCAGCAGCTCGGGCCAGTCATGGAGCTACGAGCAGTACTTC; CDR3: CASSSGQSWSYEQYF
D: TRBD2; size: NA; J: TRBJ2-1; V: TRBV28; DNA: TGTGCCAGCAGTTTGGGACTAGACAATGAGCAGTTCTTC; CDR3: CASSLGLDNEQFF
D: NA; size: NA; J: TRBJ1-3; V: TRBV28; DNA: TGTGCCAGCACCATACTCGGCGGTGGAAACACCATATATTTT; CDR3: CASTILGGGNTIYF
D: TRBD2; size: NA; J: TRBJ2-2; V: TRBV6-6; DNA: TGTGCCAGCAGTCATCAGCGGGAGGGCCGGACCGGGGAGCTGTTTTTT; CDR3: CASSHQREGRTGELFF
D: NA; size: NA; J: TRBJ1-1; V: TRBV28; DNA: TGTGCCAGCAGTTTATTACAATTAGGGGCCACTGAAGCTTTCTTT; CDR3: CASSLLQLGATEAFF
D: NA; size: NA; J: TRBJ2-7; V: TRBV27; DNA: TGTGCCAGCAGTTTATTTGTGGGAGCCTACGAGCAGTACTTC; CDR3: CASSLFVGAYEQYF
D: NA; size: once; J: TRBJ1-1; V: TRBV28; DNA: TGTGCCAGCAGTTTATCTGAGAACACTGAAGCTTTCTTT; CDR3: CASSLSENTEAFF
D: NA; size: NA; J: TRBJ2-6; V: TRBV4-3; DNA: TGCGCCAGCAGCCAAGGGGCCCGCTACTCTGGGGCCAACGTCCTGACTTTC; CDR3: CASSQGARYSGANVLTF
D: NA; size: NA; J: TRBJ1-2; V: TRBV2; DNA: TGTGCCAGCAGTGAAGCGGACGGCCGTGCTAACTATGGCTACACCTTC; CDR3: CASSEADGRANYGYTF
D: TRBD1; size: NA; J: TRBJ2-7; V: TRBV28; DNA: TGTGCCAGCAAGGGGACAGTGATATACGAGCAGTACTTC; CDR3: CASKGTVIYEQYF
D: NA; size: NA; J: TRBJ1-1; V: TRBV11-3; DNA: TGTGCCAGCAGCTTGGGGGAAAACACTGAAGCTTTCTTT; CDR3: CASSLGENTEAFF
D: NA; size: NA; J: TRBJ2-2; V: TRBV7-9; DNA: TGTGCCAGCAGCTTAGGTACGGCAACCGGGGAGCTGTTTTTT; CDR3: CASSLGTATGELFF